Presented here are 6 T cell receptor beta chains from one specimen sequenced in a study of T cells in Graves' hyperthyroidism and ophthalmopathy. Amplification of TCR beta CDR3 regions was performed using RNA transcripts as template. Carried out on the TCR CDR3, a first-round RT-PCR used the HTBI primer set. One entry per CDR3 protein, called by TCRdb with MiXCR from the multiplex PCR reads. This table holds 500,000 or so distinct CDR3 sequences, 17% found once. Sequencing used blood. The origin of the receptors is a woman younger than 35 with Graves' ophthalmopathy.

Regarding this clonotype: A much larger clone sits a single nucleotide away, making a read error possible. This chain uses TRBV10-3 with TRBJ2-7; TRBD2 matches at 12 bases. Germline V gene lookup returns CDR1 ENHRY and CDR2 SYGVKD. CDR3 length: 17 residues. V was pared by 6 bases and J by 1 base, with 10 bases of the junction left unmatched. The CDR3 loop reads CAIRQLAGGSYSYEQYF. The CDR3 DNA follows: TGTGCCATCAGACAACTAGCGGGAGGCTCCTATTCCTACGAGCAGTACTTC.

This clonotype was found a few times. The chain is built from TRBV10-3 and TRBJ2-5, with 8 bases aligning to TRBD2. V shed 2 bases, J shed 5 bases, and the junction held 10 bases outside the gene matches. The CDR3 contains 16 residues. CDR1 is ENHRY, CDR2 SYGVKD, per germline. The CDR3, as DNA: TGTGCCATCAGTGAGGGGGGGGGAGCGGGAGAGGAGACCCAGTACTTC. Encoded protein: CAISEGGGAGEETQYF.

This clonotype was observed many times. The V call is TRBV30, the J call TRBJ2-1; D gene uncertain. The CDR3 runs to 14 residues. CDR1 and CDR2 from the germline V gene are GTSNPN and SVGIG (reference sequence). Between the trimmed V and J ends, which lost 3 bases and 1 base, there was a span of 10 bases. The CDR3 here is CAWRQRVSYNEQFF. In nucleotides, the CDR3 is TGTGCCTGGAGGCAAAGGGTTTCCTACAATGAGCAGTTCTTC.

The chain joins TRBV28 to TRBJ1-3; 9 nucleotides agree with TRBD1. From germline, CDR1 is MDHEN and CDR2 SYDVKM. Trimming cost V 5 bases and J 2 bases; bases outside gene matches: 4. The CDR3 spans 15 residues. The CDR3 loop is CASSVYRGPGNTIYF. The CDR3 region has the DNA TGTGCCAGCAGTGTGTACAGGGGGCCTGGAAACACCATATATTTT.

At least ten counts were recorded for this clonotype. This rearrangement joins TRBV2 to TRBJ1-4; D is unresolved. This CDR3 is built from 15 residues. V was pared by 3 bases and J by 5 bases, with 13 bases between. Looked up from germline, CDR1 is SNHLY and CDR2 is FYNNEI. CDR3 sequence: CASSDGQRLNEKLFF. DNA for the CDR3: TGTGCCAGCAGTGACGGGCAGAGGCTGAATGAAAAACTGTTTTTT.

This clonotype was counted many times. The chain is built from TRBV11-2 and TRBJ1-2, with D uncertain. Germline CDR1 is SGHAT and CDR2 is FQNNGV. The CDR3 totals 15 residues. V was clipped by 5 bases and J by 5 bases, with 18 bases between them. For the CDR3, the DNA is TGTGCCAGCAGCGAGTACCAGATGCCTGTATATGGCTACACCTTC. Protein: CASSEYQMPVYGYTF.